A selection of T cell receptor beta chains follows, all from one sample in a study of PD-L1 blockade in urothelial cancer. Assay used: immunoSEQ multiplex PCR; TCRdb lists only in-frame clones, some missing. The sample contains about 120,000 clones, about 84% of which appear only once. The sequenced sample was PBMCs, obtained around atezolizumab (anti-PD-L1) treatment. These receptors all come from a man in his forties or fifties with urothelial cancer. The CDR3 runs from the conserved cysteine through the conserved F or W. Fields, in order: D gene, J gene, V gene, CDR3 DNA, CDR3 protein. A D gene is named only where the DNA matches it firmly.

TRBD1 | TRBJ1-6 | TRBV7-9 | TGTGCCAGCAGCCCCCCAGGGACAGGGAATTCACCCCTCCACTTT | CASSPPGTGNSPLHF
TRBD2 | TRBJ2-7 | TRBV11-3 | TGTGCCAGCAGCTTAAAGGCGGGAGGGGACTACGAGCAGTACTTC | CASSLKAGGDYEQYF
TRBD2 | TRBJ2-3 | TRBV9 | TGTGCCAGCAGCGGCGGACTAGAACTCACAGATACGCAGTATTTT | CASSGGLELTDTQYF
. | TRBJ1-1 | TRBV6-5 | TGTGCCAGCAGGAAAACAGGGAAGCGGAACACTGAAGCTTTCTTT | CASRKTGKRNTEAFF
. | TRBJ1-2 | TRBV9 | TGTGCCAGCAGCGGGAGGGAACAGGACCGTTATGGCTACACCTTC | CASSGREQDRYGYTF
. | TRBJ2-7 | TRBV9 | TGTGCCAGCAGCCCCAGGGAGGACCCCTTCTACGAGCAGTACTTC | CASSPREDPFYEQYF
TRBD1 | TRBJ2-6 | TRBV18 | TGTGCCAGCTCACGACAGGGGGCAGGGGCCAACGTCCTGACTTTC | CASSRQGAGANVLTF
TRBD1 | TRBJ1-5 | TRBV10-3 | TGTGCCATCAGTGAGCCAGGGGGGCTCAATCAGCCCCAGCATTTT | CAISEPGGLNQPQHF
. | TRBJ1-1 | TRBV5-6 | TGTGCCAGCAGCTGGGGGGAGGGGGGTAAGGCCACTGAAGCTTTCTTT | CASSWGEGGKATEAFF
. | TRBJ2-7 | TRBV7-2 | TGTGCCAGCAACTTATGGACTTTCGCTACCTACGAGCAGTACTTC | CASNLWTFATYEQYF
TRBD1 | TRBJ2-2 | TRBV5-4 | TGTGCCAGCAGCGCAAGGACAGGGAACGGGGAGCTGTTTTTT | CASSARTGNGELFF